Presented here are 15 T cell receptor beta chains from one specimen sequenced in a study of T cells in Graves' hyperthyroidism and ophthalmopathy. TCR beta CDR3 region amplification was performed from RNA transcripts. HTBI primers were the set used in a first-round RT-PCR of the TCR CDR3. TCRdb processed the multiplex PCR reads anew with MiXCR; each CDR3 protein has one entry. The sample has some 740,000 distinct CDR3 sequences, about 14% seen once. The sample was blood. The receptors shown here come from a woman younger than 35 with Graves' hyperthyroidism.

This chain links TRBV20-1 with TRBJ2-1; tentatively, D is TRBD1 (5 bases). This CDR3 has 13 residues. Germline CDR1 is DFQATT and CDR2 is SNEGSKA (reference sequence). Trimming removed 4 bases at V and 10 bases at J, with 17 bases between. Here the CDR3 DNA reads TGCAGTGCTAATCACCCAGGGATCTACGAGCAGTTCTTC. This gives the protein CSANHPGIYEQFF.

This clonotype was detected many times. The chain links TRBV12-3 or TRBV12-4 to TRBJ2-3; D may be TRBD1 (6 bases). CDR3 length: 15 amino acids. With 5 bases removed from V and 0 bases from J, the gap between germline ends came to 12 bases. The CDR3 here is CASSRTGISTDTQYF. The CDR3 DNA follows: TGTGCCAGCAGTCGCACAGGGATCAGCACAGATACGCAGTATTTT.

This clonotype was observed at least ten times. The chain joins TRBV27 to TRBJ1-5; D is perhaps TRBD1 (6 bases). V was pared by 5 bases and J by 3 bases, with 11 bases between. Germline V gene sequence: CDR1 MNHEY, CDR2 SMNVEV (reference sequence). The CDR3 has 14 amino acids. CDR3 DNA sequence: TGTGCCAGCAGTCCGGGACACCCCAATCAGCCCCAGCATTTT. Translated: CASSPGHPNQPQHF.

The rearrangement uses TRBV20-1 and TRBJ2-5, with D perhaps TRBD1 (5 bases). Germline loops: CDR1 DFQATT, CDR2 SNEGSKA (reference sequence). V was shortened by 3 bases and J by 2 bases, with 7 bases between the two germline ends. The CDR3 spans 12 residues. CDR3 DNA: TGCAGTGCTAGCCGACAGCAAGAGACCCAGTACTTC. Protein: CSASRQQETQYF.

The chain has TRBV20-1 and TRBJ1-5, with 10 bases aligning to TRBD1. Germline-derived CDR1 and CDR2 are DFQATT and SNEGSKA (reference sequence). The CDR3 spans 14 residues. J lost 4 bases, V lost 5 bases, and 5 bases had no gene match. The CDR3, as DNA: TGCAGTGCTCGACAGGGGGCGAGGAATCAGCCCCAGCATTTT. This codes for CSARQGARNQPQHF.

This clonotype has a count of ten or more. The chain recombines TRBV2 with TRBJ2-5, with D perhaps TRBD1 or TRBD2 (5 bases each). The CDR3 totals 16 residues. CDR1 and CDR2 (germline): SNHLY, FYNNEI. Trimming stripped 6 bases from V and 1 base from J, with 18 bases between. This CDR3 is CASRAPRGRSQETQYF. DNA of the CDR3: TGTGCCAGCAGGGCCCCCCGGGGACGGAGCCAAGAGACCCAGTACTTC.

This clonotype has just a few counts. This sequence joins TRBV12-5 and TRBJ2-1; 11 bases map to TRBD2. The V gene end was trimmed by 6 bases and the J gene end by 3 bases; junction bases not matched to a gene: 7. The CDR3 is 16 amino acids. Germline values: CDR1 LGHNT, CDR2 FRNRAP. The DNA of the CDR3 is TGTGCTAGTGGCCTCCGACTAGCGGGGAACTACAATGAGCAGTTCTTC. The encoded protein is CASGLRLAGNYNEQFF.

Only a few counts were recorded for this clonotype. The chain employs TRBV9 and TRBJ2-1; 7 positions agree with TRBD2. V dropped 3 bases and J dropped 6; count of bases not matched to a gene: 9. Per germline, CDR1 SGDLS and CDR2 YYNGEE. This CDR3 comprises 15 residues. CDR3 nucleotide sequence: TGTGCCAGCAGCGACGATGTCTTAGCGGGCAATGAGCAGTTCTTC. Translating gives CASSDDVLAGNEQFF.

This clonotype appeared many times. V is TRBV5-1 and J is TRBJ2-1; D perhaps matches TRBD2 (6 bases). The CDR3 consists of 13 residues. V was shortened by 5 bases and J by 5 bases, with 11 bases between the two germline ends. From germline, CDR1 is SGHRS and CDR2 YFSETQ. The CDR3 here is CASRGPGDNEQFF. CDR3 bases: TGCGCCAGCAGGGGCCCGGGGGACAATGAGCAGTTCTTC.

This clonotype was found a few times. The DNA of the CDR3 is TGTGCCAGCAGTCGGGACCAGGTGACAGATACGCAGTATTTT. Translating gives CASSRDQVTDTQYF. The chain carries TRBV5-4 and TRBJ2-3; D is possibly TRBD1 or TRBD2 (5 bases each). The V gene lost 5 bases and the J gene lost 3 bases, with 13 bases spanning the gap. CDR3 length: 14 residues. Germline CDR1 SGHNT, CDR2 YYREEE (reference sequence).

The CDR3 DNA sequence: TGTGCCAGCAGCCAAGATCTGGGGGGACTTAGAAACAATGAGCAGTTCTTC. It is translated as CASSQDLGGLRNNEQFF. The chain is built from TRBV14 and TRBJ2-1; tentative D call: TRBD2 (6 bases). Per the germline V gene, CDR1 is SGHDN and CDR2 is FVKESK. The CDR3 loop spans 17 amino acids. The V and J ends lost 0 bases and 5 bases respectively, with 17 bases between them. Based on the CDR3 plus reference TRBV14 and TRBJ2-1, the full variable domain is EAGVTQFPSHSVIEKGQTVTLRCDPISGHDNLYWYRRVMGKEIKFLLHFVKESKQDESGMPNNRFLAERTGGTYSTLKVQPAELEDSGVYFCASSQDLGGLRNNEQFFGPGTRLTVL.

The table lists this clonotype with many counts. The rearrangement joins TRBV12-3 or TRBV12-4 to TRBJ1-1; 8 bases agree with TRBD1. V lost 4 bases and J lost 3; bases outside the gene matches: 4. The CDR3 is made up of 14 amino acids. CDR3 loop: CASSWTGKDTEAFF. CDR3 sequence (DNA): TGTGCCAGCAGTTGGACAGGGAAGGACACTGAAGCTTTCTTT.

This clonotype was observed at least ten times. Here the CDR3 reads CASSLRGPSYEQYF. The CDR3 DNA reads TGTGCCAGCAGCCTCCGGGGTCCCTCCTACGAGCAGTACTTC. The chain joins TRBV7-3 to TRBJ2-7, with TRBD2 as a possible D gene (5 bases). This CDR3 contains 14 residues. CDR1 and CDR2 (germline): SGHTA, FQGTGA. The V end was cut by 5 bases, the J end by 0 bases, with 11 bases between.

The chain has TRBV19 and TRBJ2-5; D call uncertain. The CDR3 contains 14 residues. The germline V gene encodes CDR1 LNHDA and CDR2 SQIVND (reference sequence). Trimming took off 6 bases at V and 5 bases at J, with 16 bases between the two ends. For the CDR3, the DNA is TGTGCCAGTAGCCCCCGGTTACTTGAGGAGACCCAGTACTTC. It codes for CASSPRLLEETQYF.

This clonotype was observed many times. The rearrangement uses TRBV29-1 and TRBJ2-7; 8 nucleotides match TRBD1. V dropped 5 bases and J dropped 2; count of bases not matched to a gene: 5. Germline V gene sequence: CDR1 SQVTM, CDR2 ANQGSEA. The CDR3 consists of 13 residues. CDR3 in DNA: TGCAGCGTTTCAAGACAGGGGACCTACGAGCAGTACTTC. Amino acid sequence: CSVSRQGTYEQYF.